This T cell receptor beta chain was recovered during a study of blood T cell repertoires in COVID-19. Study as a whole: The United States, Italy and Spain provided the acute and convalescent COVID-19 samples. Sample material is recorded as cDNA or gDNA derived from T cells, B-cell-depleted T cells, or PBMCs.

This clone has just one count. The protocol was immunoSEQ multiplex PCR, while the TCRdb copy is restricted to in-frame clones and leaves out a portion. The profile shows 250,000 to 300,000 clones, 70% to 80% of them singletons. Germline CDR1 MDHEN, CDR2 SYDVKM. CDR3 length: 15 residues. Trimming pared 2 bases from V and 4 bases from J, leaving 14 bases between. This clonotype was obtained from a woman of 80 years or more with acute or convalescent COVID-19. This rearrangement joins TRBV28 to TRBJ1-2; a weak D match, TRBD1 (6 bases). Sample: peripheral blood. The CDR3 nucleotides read TGTGCCAGCAGTTTAAGGGCAGGGGAAGGCTATGGCTACACCTTC. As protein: CASSLRAGEGYGYTF.